This T cell receptor (beta chain) was recorded in a study of T-cell reconstitution after alpha-beta-depleted transplantation in children. Whole-study findings and limits: Surviving recipient T cells and thymic progenitors produced the high day-60 TCRbeta diversity seen in some patients. The main origin of T-cell counts and diversity one year after transplant was newly produced T cells. The origin of alpha-beta T cells about two months after transplant was reportedly several hundred expanded graft clones.

This clonotype was recorded many times. Its specificity is not known. Preparation of the TCRbeta library involved a method that used unique molecular identifiers. Via MiXCR, TCRdb re-called the PCR reads, giving one row per CDR3 protein. The table includes 490,000 or so distinct CDR3 sequences, 10% to 13% detected once. Trimming took 4 bases from V and 4 from J, leaving 14 bases between them. Per germline, CDR1 SGHTA and CDR2 FQGNSA. CDR3 size: 15 residues. The J gene is TRBJ2-1, the V gene TRBV7-2; no clear D gene. The clonotype originates from a child aged 2 to 15 with inherited bone marrow failure, due to receive a stem cell transplant. The sequencing used PBMCs, collected before TCRalphabeta/CD19-depleted stem cell transplant. CDR3 sequence (DNA): TGTGCCAGCAGCTATCTAGGGAAGGTTTACAATGAGCAGTTCTTC. Protein: CASSYLGKVYNEQFF.